This T cell receptor (beta chain) comes out of a study of T cells in Graves' hyperthyroidism and ophthalmopathy. Germline V gene sequence: CDR1 MDHEN, CDR2 SYDVKM. The CDR3 covers 13 residues. V shed 5 bases and J shed 6 bases, with 13 bases lying between them. The study left out patients who had uncontrolled infection, other autoimmune disease, pregnancy or lactation. There were TCR beta CDR3 regions amplified from RNA transcripts. The HTBI primer set served for first-round RT-PCR of the TCR CDR3. MiXCR was run by TCRdb on the multiplex PCR reads, yielding one entry per CDR3 protein. The sample lists approximately 330,000 distinct CDR3 sequences; roughly 21% were seen once.

The chain has TRBV28 and TRBJ1-1; D unclear. The clonotype was recovered from a woman aged 45-59 years with Graves' hyperthyroidism. The specimen was blood. The CDR3 reads CASSKYGRPEAFF. CDR3 nucleotide sequence: TGTGCCAGCAGTAAATATGGACGGCCTGAAGCTTTCTTT.